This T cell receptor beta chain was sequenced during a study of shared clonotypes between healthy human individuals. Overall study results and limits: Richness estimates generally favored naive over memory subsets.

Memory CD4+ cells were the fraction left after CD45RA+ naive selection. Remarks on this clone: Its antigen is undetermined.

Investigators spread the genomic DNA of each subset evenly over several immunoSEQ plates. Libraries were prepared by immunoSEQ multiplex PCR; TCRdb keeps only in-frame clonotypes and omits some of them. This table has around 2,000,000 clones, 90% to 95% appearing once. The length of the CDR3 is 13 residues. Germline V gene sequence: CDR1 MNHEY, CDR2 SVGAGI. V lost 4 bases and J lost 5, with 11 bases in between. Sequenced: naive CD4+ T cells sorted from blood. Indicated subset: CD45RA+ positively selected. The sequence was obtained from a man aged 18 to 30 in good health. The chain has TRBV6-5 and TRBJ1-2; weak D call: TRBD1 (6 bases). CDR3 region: CASSSGQWYGYTF. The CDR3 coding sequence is TGTGCCAGCAGTTCCGGACAGTGGTATGGCTACACCTTC.